The rows below give T cell receptor beta chains drawn from one sample of a study of cytomegalovirus exposure and HLA in healthy donors. TCRdb's table, derived via immunoSEQ multiplex PCR, lists solely in-frame clones and lacks some. This sample has under 150,000 clones, with 80% to 90% found just once. Input material: PBMCs. The source is a woman in her twenties or thirties in good health and CMV-seronegative. Each CDR3 is given with its conserved first and last residue. Fields, in order: V gene, CDR3 length, D gene, clone size, J gene, CDR3 protein, CDR3 DNA. D genes are given only for firm matches. Rows give clone size only sometimes, using once, few, many, or a class for an expanded clone.

v_call: TRBV15
cdr3_length: 15
d_call: -
clone_size: -
j_call: TRBJ2-7
cdr3_aa: CATSSQPHSRYEQYF
cdr3_nt: TGTGCCACCAGCAGCCAGCCCCACAGTAGATACGAGCAGTACTTC

v_call: TRBV9
cdr3_length: 16
d_call: -
clone_size: -
j_call: TRBJ2-1
cdr3_aa: CASSVLSRSSYNEQFF
cdr3_nt: TGTGCCAGCAGCGTCCTGAGTAGAAGCTCCTACAATGAGCAGTTCTTC

v_call: TRBV4-3
cdr3_length: 15
d_call: -
clone_size: few
j_call: TRBJ1-1
cdr3_aa: CASSQEVRGRTEAFF
cdr3_nt: TGCGCCAGCAGCCAAGAAGTCAGGGGCCGGACTGAAGCTTTCTTT

v_call: TRBV4-2
cdr3_length: 16
d_call: TRBD1
clone_size: -
j_call: TRBJ1-1
cdr3_aa: CASSQNRGTLNTEAFF
cdr3_nt: TGTGCCAGCAGCCAAAACAGGGGGACCCTGAACACTGAAGCTTTCTTT

v_call: TRBV5-1
cdr3_length: 13
d_call: -
clone_size: few
j_call: TRBJ1-1
cdr3_aa: CASSLGGPTEAFF
cdr3_nt: TGCGCCAGCAGCTTGGGAGGTCCCACTGAAGCTTTCTTT

v_call: TRBV5-6
cdr3_length: 17
d_call: TRBD1
clone_size: -
j_call: TRBJ2-5
cdr3_aa: CASSLTWDREGRETQYF
cdr3_nt: TGTGCCAGCAGCTTAACCTGGGACAGGGAAGGGCGGGAGACCCAGTACTTC

v_call: TRBV28
cdr3_length: 17
d_call: TRBD1
clone_size: -
j_call: TRBJ1-6
cdr3_aa: CASSSPGQSSYNSPLHF
cdr3_nt: TGTGCCAGCAGTTCGCCGGGACAGAGCTCCTATAATTCACCCCTCCACTTT

v_call: TRBV18
cdr3_length: 14
d_call: -
clone_size: once
j_call: TRBJ1-1
cdr3_aa: CASSPPGVNTEAFF
cdr3_nt: TGTGCCAGCTCACCCCCAGGGGTGAACACTGAAGCTTTCTTT

v_call: TRBV6-5
cdr3_length: 16
d_call: TRBD2
clone_size: -
j_call: TRBJ2-1
cdr3_aa: CASSYTRSSGHNEQFF
cdr3_nt: TGTGCCAGCAGTTACACCCGGTCTAGCGGGCACAATGAGCAGTTCTTC

v_call: TRBV28
cdr3_length: 14
d_call: TRBD1
clone_size: -
j_call: TRBJ1-5
cdr3_aa: CASSFTGGNQPQHF
cdr3_nt: TGTGCCAGCAGTTTCACAGGGGGCAATCAGCCCCAGCATTTT

v_call: TRBV9
cdr3_length: 16
d_call: TRBD1
clone_size: -
j_call: TRBJ2-3
cdr3_aa: CASSVVSGGPTDTQYF
cdr3_nt: TGTGCCAGCAGCGTAGTTTCAGGGGGCCCCACAGATACGCAGTATTTT

v_call: TRBV2
cdr3_length: 14
d_call: -
clone_size: few
j_call: TRBJ1-4
cdr3_aa: CASQRRGANEKLFF
cdr3_nt: TGTGCCAGCCAAAGACGGGGAGCTAATGAAAAACTGTTTTTT

v_call: TRBV30
cdr3_length: 12
d_call: TRBD2
clone_size: -
j_call: TRBJ2-2
cdr3_aa: CASWGGFGELFF
cdr3_nt: TGTGCCTCTTGGGGAGGGTTCGGGGAGCTGTTTTTT

v_call: TRBV5-6
cdr3_length: 19
d_call: TRBD1
clone_size: -
j_call: TRBJ1-5
cdr3_aa: CASSLVGGQGRGGGRPQHF
cdr3_nt: TGTGCCAGCAGCTTGGTAGGCGGACAGGGGCGCGGGGGTGGTAGGCCCCAGCATTTT

v_call: TRBV28
cdr3_length: 17
d_call: -
clone_size: -
j_call: TRBJ1-1
cdr3_aa: CASSLGVRVYLNTEAFF
cdr3_nt: TGTGCCAGCAGTTTAGGAGTCAGGGTTTATCTGAACACTGAAGCTTTCTTT

v_call: TRBV30
cdr3_length: 12
d_call: -
clone_size: -
j_call: TRBJ2-7
cdr3_aa: CAWSRDIYEQYF
cdr3_nt: TGTGCCTGGAGTCGGGACATCTACGAGCAGTACTTC

v_call: TRBV28
cdr3_length: 13
d_call: -
clone_size: -
j_call: TRBJ2-7
cdr3_aa: CASRHLGNYEQYF
cdr3_nt: TGTGCCAGCAGGCACCTGGGCAACTACGAGCAGTACTTC

v_call: TRBV29-1
cdr3_length: 14
d_call: TRBD1
clone_size: -
j_call: TRBJ2-7
cdr3_aa: CSVVRGRGSYEQYF
cdr3_nt: TGCAGCGTTGTGCGTGGCAGGGGGTCCTACGAGCAGTACTTC

v_call: TRBV9
cdr3_length: 16
d_call: -
clone_size: -
j_call: TRBJ1-3
cdr3_aa: CASSETGFLSGNTIYF
cdr3_nt: TGTGCCAGCAGCGAAACAGGGTTCCTCTCTGGAAACACCATATATTTT

v_call: TRBV5-4
cdr3_length: 16
d_call: TRBD1
clone_size: -
j_call: TRBJ1-3
cdr3_aa: CASSQTGGASGNTIYF
cdr3_nt: TGTGCCAGCAGCCAAACAGGGGGCGCGTCCGGAAACACCATATATTTT

v_call: TRBV5-1
cdr3_length: 15
d_call: -
clone_size: -
j_call: TRBJ1-4
cdr3_aa: CASSLGGARREKLFF
cdr3_nt: TGCGCCAGCAGCTTAGGGGGGGCGCGGCGGGAAAAACTGTTTTTT

v_call: TRBV4-1
cdr3_length: 13
d_call: -
clone_size: -
j_call: TRBJ2-3
cdr3_aa: CASSQLLTDTQYF
cdr3_nt: TGCGCCAGCAGCCAACTACTCACAGATACGCAGTATTTT

v_call: TRBV18
cdr3_length: 14
d_call: -
clone_size: -
j_call: TRBJ1-1
cdr3_aa: CASSTFPVETEAFF
cdr3_nt: TGTGCCAGCTCCACTTTTCCAGTGGAGACTGAAGCTTTCTTT

v_call: TRBV28
cdr3_length: 17
d_call: TRBD1
clone_size: -
j_call: TRBJ2-3
cdr3_aa: CASSLRRSGQSVDTQYF
cdr3_nt: TGTGCCAGCAGTCTACGCCGCTCGGGACAGTCTGTCGATACGCAGTATTTT

v_call: TRBV4-1
cdr3_length: 15
d_call: TRBD2
clone_size: -
j_call: TRBJ2-7
cdr3_aa: CASSQGLAGLYEQYF
cdr3_nt: TGCGCCAGCAGCCAAGGACTAGCGGGATTATACGAGCAGTACTTC

v_call: TRBV7-9
cdr3_length: 16
d_call: TRBD2
clone_size: -
j_call: TRBJ2-3
cdr3_aa: CASSSQAGGSTDTQYF
cdr3_nt: TGTGCCAGCAGCTCCCAAGCGGGAGGGAGCACAGATACGCAGTATTTT

v_call: TRBV5-6
cdr3_length: 16
d_call: -
clone_size: -
j_call: TRBJ1-1
cdr3_aa: CASSFGARGVNTEAFF
cdr3_nt: TGTGCCAGCAGCTTTGGGGCCCGGGGGGTGAACACTGAAGCTTTCTTT

v_call: TRBV7-9
cdr3_length: 16
d_call: -
clone_size: -
j_call: TRBJ1-4
cdr3_aa: CASSLESGWANEKLFF
cdr3_nt: TGTGCCAGCAGCTTAGAATCCGGCTGGGCAAATGAAAAACTGTTTTTT

v_call: TRBV6-4
cdr3_length: 15
d_call: TRBD2
clone_size: -
j_call: TRBJ2-1
cdr3_aa: CASSDSAGGRNEQFF
cdr3_nt: TGTGCCAGCAGTGACTCGGCGGGAGGGCGGAATGAGCAGTTCTTC

v_call: TRBV19
cdr3_length: 15
d_call: TRBD2
clone_size: -
j_call: TRBJ2-7
cdr3_aa: CASSPGTRANYEQYF
cdr3_nt: TGTGCCAGTAGTCCCGGGACTAGGGCGAACTACGAGCAGTACTTC

v_call: TRBV13
cdr3_length: 16
d_call: TRBD2
clone_size: -
j_call: TRBJ2-5
cdr3_aa: CASSLLASGGQETQYF
cdr3_nt: TGTGCCAGCAGCTTATTGGCTAGCGGGGGCCAAGAGACCCAGTACTTC

v_call: TRBV19
cdr3_length: 20
d_call: TRBD2
clone_size: -
j_call: TRBJ2-6
cdr3_aa: CASNWVLAGDKLSGANVLTF
cdr3_nt: TGTGCCAGCAATTGGGTATTGGCGGGAGACAAACTCTCTGGGGCCAACGTCCTGACTTTC

v_call: TRBV5-4
cdr3_length: 16
d_call: -
clone_size: -
j_call: TRBJ1-1
cdr3_aa: CASSLYGGTGGVRAFF
cdr3_nt: TGTGCCAGCAGCTTATATGGAGGGACGGGCGGGGTGAGGGCTTTCTTT

v_call: TRBV5-6
cdr3_length: 15
d_call: -
clone_size: -
j_call: TRBJ2-5
cdr3_aa: CASSASPRYQETQYF
cdr3_nt: TGTGCCAGCAGCGCCTCTCCTCGGTACCAAGAGACCCAGTACTTC

v_call: TRBV7-3
cdr3_length: 15
d_call: -
clone_size: -
j_call: TRBJ2-3
cdr3_aa: CASSLAGGSTDTQYF
cdr3_nt: TGTGCCAGCAGCTTAGCAGGGGGGAGCACAGATACGCAGTATTTT

v_call: TRBV19
cdr3_length: 13
d_call: TRBD1
clone_size: -
j_call: TRBJ2-1
cdr3_aa: CASSRQGSNEQFF
cdr3_nt: TGTGCCAGTAGCAGACAGGGGAGCAATGAGCAGTTCTTC

v_call: TRBV27
cdr3_length: 17
d_call: TRBD2
clone_size: -
j_call: TRBJ2-1
cdr3_aa: CASSRTSGGVSYNEQFF
cdr3_nt: TGTGCCAGCAGTCGGACTAGCGGGGGGGTCTCCTACAATGAGCAGTTCTTC

v_call: TRBV9
cdr3_length: 14
d_call: -
clone_size: -
j_call: TRBJ2-7
cdr3_aa: CASSVGGGTYEQYF
cdr3_nt: TGTGCCAGCAGCGTAGGAGGGGGTACCTACGAGCAGTACTTC

v_call: TRBV10-3
cdr3_length: 18
d_call: TRBD2
clone_size: -
j_call: TRBJ2-3
cdr3_aa: CATSPGLAGPRGTDTQYF
cdr3_nt: TGTGCCACCTCACCGGGACTAGCGGGGCCCAGGGGCACAGATACGCAGTATTTT

v_call: TRBV2
cdr3_length: 16
d_call: TRBD1
clone_size: -
j_call: TRBJ1-1
cdr3_aa: CASSEGQGRGDTEAFF
cdr3_nt: TGTGCCAGCAGTGAGGGACAGGGGAGGGGGGACACTGAAGCTTTCTTT

v_call: TRBV6-1
cdr3_length: 13
d_call: TRBD1
clone_size: -
j_call: TRBJ1-2
cdr3_aa: CASTMGQGPGYTF
cdr3_nt: TGTGCCAGCACCATGGGACAGGGACCCGGCTACACCTTC